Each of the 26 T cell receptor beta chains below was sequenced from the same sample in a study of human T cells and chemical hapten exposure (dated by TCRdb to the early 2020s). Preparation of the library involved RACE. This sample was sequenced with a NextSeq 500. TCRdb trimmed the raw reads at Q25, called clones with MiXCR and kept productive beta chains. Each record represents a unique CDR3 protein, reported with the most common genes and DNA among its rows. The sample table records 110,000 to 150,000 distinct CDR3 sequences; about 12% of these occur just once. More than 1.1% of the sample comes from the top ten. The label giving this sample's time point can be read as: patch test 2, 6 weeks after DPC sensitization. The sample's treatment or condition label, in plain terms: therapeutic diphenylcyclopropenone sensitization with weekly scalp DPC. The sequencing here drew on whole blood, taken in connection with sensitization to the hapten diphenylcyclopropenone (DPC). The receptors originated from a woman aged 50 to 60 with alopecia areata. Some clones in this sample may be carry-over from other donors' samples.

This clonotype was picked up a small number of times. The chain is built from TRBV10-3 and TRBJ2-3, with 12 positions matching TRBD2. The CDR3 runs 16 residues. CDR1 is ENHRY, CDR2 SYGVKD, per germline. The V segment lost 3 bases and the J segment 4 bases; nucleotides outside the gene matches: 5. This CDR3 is CAISDRLAGVPDTQYF. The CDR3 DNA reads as TGTGCCATCAGTGACCGACTAGCGGGAGTACCAGATACGCAGTATTTT.

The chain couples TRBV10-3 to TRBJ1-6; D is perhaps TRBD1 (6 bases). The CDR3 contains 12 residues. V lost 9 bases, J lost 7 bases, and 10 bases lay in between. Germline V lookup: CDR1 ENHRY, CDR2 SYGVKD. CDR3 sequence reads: CAIRDTNSPLHF. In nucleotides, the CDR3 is TGTGCCATTCGGGACACCAATTCACCCCTCCACTTT.

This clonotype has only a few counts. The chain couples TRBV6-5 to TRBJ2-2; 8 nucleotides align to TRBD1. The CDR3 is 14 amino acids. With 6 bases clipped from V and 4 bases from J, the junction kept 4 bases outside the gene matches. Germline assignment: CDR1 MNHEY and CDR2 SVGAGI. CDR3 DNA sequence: TGTGCCAGCAGACTTCAGGGGGCCACCGGGGAGCTGTTTTTT. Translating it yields CASRLQGATGELFF.

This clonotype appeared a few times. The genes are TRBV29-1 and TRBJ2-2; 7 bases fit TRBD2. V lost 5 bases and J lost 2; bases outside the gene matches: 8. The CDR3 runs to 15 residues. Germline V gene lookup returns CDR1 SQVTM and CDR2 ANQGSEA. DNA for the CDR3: TGCAGCGTTCGATCGGGGGAGGGCAACACCGGGGAGCTGTTTTTT. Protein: CSVRSGEGNTGELFF.

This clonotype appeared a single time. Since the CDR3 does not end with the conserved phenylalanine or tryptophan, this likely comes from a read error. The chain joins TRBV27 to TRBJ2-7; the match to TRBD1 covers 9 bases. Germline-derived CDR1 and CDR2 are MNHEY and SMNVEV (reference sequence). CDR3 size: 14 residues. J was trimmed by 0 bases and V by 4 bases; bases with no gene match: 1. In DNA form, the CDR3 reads TGTGCCAGCAGTTCGACAGGGGGCTCCTACGAGCAGTACCTC. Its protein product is CASSSTGGSYEQYL.

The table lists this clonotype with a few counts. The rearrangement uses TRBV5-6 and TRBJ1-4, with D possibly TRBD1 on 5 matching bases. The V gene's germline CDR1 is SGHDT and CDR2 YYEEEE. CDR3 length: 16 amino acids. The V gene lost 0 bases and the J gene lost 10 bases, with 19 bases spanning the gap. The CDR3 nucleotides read TGTGCCAGCAGCTTGGGGTCCAGTGGGGGTCGAGGAAAACTGTTTTTT. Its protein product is CASSLGSSGGRGKLFF.

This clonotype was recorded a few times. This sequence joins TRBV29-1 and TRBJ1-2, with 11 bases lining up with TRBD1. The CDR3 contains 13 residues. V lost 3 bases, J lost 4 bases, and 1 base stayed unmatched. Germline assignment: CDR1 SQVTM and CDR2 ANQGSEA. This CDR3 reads CSVDGTGGYGYTF. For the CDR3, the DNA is TGCAGCGTTGATGGGACAGGGGGCTATGGCTACACCTTC.

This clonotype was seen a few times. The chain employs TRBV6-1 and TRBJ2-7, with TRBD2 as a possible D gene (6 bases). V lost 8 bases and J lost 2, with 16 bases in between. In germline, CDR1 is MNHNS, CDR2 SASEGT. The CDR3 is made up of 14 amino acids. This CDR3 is CASAAMGGTYEQYF. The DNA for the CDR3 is TGTGCCAGCGCCGCGATGGGCGGGACCTACGAGCAGTACTTC.

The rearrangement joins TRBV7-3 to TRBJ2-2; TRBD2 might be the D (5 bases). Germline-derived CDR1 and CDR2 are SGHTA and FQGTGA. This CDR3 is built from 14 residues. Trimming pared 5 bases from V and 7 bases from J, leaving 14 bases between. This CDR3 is CASSAGPSGGELFF. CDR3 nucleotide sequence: TGTGCCAGCAGCGCGGGTCCCTCTGGCGGGGAGCTGTTTTTT.

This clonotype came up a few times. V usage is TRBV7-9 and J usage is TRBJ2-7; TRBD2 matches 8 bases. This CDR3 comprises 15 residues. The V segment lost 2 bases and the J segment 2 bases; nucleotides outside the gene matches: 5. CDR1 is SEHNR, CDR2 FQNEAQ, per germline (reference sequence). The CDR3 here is CASSLRSSGTYEQYF. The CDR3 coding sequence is TGTGCCAGCAGCTTAAGGAGTAGCGGGACCTACGAGCAGTACTTC.

Here the CDR3 DNA reads TGCAGCGTGACCCAGGGGAATAGCAATCAGCCCCAGCATTTT. Translation gives CSVTQGNSNQPQHF. The gene calls are TRBV29-1 and TRBJ1-5; D might be TRBD1 (6 bases). CDR3 size: 14 residues. Trimming shortened V by 6 bases and J by 0 bases, and 12 bases separated the two germline ends. Germline CDR1 is SQVTM and CDR2 is ANQGSEA. Full variable domain (missing parts from reference TRBV29-1 and TRBJ1-5): SAVISQKPSRDICQRGTSLTIQCQVDSQVTMMFWYRQQPGQSLTLIATANQGSEATYESGFVIDKFPISRPNLTFSTLTVSNMSPEDSSIYLCSVTQGNSNQPQHFGDGTRLSIL.

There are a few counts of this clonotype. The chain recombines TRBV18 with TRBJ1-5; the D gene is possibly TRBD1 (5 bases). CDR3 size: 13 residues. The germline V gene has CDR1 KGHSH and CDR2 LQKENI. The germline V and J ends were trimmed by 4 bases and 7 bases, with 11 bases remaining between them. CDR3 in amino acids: CASSQGEGQPQHF. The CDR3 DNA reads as TGTGCCAGCTCACAAGGGGAAGGCCAGCCCCAGCATTTT.

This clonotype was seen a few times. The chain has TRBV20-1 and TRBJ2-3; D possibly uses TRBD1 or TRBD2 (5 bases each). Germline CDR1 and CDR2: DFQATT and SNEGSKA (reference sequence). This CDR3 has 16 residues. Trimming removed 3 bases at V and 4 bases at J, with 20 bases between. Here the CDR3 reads CSASGAGGRPPDTQYF. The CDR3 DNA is TGCAGTGCTAGTGGGGCGGGTGGGAGACCCCCAGATACGCAGTATTTT.

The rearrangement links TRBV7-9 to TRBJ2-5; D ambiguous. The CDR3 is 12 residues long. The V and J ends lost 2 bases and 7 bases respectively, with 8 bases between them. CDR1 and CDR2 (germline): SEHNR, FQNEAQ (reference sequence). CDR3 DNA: TGTGCCAGCAGCTTAACCTCAAGGACCCAGTACTTC. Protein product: CASSLTSRTQYF. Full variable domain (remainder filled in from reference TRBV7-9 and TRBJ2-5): DTGVSQNPRHKITKRGQNVTFRCDPISEHNRLYWYRQTLGQGPEFLTYFQNEAQLEKSRLLSDRFSAERPKGSFSTLEIQRTEQGDSAMYLCASSLTSRTQYFGPGTRLLVL.

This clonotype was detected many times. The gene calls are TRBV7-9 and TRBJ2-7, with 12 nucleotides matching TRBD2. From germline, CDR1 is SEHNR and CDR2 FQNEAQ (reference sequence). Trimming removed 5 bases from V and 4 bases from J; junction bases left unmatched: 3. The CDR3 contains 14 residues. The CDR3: CASSRLAGEYEQYF. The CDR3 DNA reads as TGTGCCAGCAGCCGACTAGCGGGAGAGTACGAGCAGTACTTC.

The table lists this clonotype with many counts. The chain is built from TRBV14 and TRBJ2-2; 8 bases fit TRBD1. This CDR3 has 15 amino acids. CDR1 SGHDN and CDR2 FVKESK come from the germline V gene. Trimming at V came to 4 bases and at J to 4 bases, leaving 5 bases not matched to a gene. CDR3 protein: CASSPQQGVTGELFF. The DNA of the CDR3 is TGTGCCAGCAGCCCCCAACAGGGGGTCACCGGGGAGCTGTTTTTT.

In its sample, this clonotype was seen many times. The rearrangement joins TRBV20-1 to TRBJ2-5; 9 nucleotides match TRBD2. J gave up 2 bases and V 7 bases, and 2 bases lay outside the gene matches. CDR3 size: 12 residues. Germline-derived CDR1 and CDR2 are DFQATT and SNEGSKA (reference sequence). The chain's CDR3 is CSGTSEQETQYF. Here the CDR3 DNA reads TGCAGTGGGACTAGCGAGCAAGAGACCCAGTACTTC.

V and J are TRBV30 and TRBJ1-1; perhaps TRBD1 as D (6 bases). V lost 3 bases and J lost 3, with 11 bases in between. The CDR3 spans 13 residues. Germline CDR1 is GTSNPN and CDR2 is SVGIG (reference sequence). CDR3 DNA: TGTGCCTGGAGACAGGGTTGGTACACTGAAGCTTTCTTT. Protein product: CAWRQGWYTEAFF.

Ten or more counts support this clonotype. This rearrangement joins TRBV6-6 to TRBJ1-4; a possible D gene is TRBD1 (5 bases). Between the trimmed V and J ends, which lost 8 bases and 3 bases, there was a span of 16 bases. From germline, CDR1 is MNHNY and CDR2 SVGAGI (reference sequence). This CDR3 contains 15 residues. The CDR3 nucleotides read TGTGCCAGCCGTGACCCCCAGGGAGCTAATGAAAAACTGTTTTTT. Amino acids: CASRDPQGANEKLFF.

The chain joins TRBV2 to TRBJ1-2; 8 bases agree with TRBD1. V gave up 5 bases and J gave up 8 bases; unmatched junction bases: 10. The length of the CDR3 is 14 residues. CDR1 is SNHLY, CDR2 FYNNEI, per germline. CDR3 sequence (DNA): TGTGCCAGCAGTCCGACAGGGGAGGTTAAAGGCTACACCTTC. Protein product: CASSPTGEVKGYTF. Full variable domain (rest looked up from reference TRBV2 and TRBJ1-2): EPEVTQTPSHQVTQMGQEVILRCVPISNHLYFYWYRQILGQKVEFLVSFYNNEISEKSEIFDDQFSVERPDGSNFTLKIRSTKLEDSAMYFCASSPTGEVKGYTFGSGTRLTVV.

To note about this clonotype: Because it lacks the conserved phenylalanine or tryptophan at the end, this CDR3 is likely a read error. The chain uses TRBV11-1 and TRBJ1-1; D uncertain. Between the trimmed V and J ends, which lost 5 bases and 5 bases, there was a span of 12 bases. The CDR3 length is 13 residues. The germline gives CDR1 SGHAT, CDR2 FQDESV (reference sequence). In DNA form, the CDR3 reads TGTGCCAGCAGCCGCGACTGGGGAACTGAAGCTTTCTCT. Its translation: CASSRDWGTEAFS.

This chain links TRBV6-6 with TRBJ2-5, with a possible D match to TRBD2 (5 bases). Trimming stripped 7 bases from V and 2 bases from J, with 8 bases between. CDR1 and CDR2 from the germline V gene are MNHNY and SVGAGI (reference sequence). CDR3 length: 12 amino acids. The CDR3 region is CASTPGQETQYF. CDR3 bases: TGTGCCAGCACCCCGGGGCAAGAGACCCAGTACTTC.

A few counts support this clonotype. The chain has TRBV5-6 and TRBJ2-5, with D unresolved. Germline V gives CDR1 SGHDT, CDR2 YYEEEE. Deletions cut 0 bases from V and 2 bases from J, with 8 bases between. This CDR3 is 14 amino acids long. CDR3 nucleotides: TGTGCCAGCAGCTTGGAAAACAGACAAGAGACCCAGTACTTC. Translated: CASSLENRQETQYF. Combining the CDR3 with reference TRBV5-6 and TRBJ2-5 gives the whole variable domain DAGVTQSPTHLIKTRGQQVTLRCSPKSGHDTVSWYQQALGQGPQFIFQYYEEEERQRGNFPDRFSGHQFPNYSSELNVNALLLGDSALYLCASSLENRQETQYFGPGTRLLVL.

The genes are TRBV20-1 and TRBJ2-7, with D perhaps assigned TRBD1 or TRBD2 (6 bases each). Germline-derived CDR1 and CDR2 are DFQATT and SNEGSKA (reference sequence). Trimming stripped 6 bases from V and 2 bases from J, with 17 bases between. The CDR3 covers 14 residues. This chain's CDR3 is CSASLRRGTYEQYF. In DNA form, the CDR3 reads TGCAGTGCCAGTCTGAGGAGGGGGACCTACGAGCAGTACTTC.

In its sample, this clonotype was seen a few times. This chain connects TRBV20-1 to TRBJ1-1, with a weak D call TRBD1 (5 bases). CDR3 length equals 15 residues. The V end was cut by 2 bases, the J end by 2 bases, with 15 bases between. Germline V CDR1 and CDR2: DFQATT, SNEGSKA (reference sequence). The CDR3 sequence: CSARRITGANTEAFF. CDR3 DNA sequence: TGCAGTGCTAGACGCATAACAGGAGCCAACACTGAAGCTTTCTTT.

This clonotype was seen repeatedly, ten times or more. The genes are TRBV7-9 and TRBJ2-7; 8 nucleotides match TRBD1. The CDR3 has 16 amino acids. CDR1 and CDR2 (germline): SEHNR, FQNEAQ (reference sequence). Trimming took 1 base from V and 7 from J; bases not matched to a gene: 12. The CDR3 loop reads CASSLGQGNRAREQYF. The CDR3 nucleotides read TGTGCCAGCAGCTTAGGACAGGGGAATCGAGCGAGGGAGCAGTACTTC.